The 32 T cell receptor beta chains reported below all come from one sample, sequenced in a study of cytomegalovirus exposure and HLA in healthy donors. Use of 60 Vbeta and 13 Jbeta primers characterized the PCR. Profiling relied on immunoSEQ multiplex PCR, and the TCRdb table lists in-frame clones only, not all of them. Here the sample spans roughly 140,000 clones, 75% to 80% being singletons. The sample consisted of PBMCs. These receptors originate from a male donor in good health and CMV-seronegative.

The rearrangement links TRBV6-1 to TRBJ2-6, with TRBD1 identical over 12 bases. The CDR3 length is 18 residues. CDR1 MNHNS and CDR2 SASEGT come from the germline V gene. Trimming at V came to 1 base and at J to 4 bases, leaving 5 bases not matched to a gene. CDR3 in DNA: TGTGCCAGCAGTGAAGAGGGACAGGGGGCTTCGGGGGCCAACGTCCTGACTTTC. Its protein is CASSEEGQGASGANVLTF.

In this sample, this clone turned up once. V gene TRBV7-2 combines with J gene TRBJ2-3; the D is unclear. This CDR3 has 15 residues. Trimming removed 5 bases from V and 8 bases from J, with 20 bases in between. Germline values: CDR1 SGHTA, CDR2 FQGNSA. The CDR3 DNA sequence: TGTGCCAGCAGCCGCCCTACCCTCTCCTCTCTTACGCAGTATTTT. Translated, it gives CASSRPTLSSLTQYF. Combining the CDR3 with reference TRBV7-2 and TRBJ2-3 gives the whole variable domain GAGVSQSPSNKVTEKGKDVELRCDPISGHTALYWYRQSLGQGLEFLIYFQGNSAPDKSGLPSDRFSAERTGGSVSTLTIQRTQQEDSAVYLCASSRPTLSSLTQYFGPGTRLTVL.

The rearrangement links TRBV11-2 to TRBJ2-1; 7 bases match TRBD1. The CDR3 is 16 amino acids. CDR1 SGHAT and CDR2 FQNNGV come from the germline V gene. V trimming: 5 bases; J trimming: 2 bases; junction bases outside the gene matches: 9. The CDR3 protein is CASSPRGRPAYNEQFF. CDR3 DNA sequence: TGTGCCAGCAGCCCAAGGGGGCGGCCAGCCTACAATGAGCAGTTCTTC.

The CDR3 DNA reads as TGTGCCAGCAGCCAGGACTTTCAAGAGACCCAGTACTTC. The encoded protein is CASSQDFQETQYF. The rearrangement joins TRBV6-1 to TRBJ2-5; the D gene is possibly TRBD2 (5 bases). Trimming cost V 6 bases and J 2 bases, with 10 bases left between them. This CDR3 has 13 residues. Germline V lookup: CDR1 MNHNS, CDR2 SASEGT.

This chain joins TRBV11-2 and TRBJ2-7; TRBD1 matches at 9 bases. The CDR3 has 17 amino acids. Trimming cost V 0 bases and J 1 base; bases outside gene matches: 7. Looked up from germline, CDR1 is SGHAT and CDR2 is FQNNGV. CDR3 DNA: TGTGCCAGCAGCTTAGACGTTTGGGACAGGGAGTCCTACGAGCAGTACTTC. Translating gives CASSLDVWDRESYEQYF.

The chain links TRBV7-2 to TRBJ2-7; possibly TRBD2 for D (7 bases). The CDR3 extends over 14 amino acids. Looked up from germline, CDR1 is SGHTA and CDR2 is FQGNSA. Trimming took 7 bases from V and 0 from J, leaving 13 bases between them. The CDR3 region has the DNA TGTGCCAGCACCCGCGGGGGCGACTCCTACGAGCAGTACTTC. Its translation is CASTRGGDSYEQYF.

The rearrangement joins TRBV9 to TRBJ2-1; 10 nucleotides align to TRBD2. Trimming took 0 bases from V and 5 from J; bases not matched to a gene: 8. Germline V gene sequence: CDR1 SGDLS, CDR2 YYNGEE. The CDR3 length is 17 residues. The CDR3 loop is CASSVAAIAGGHNEQFF. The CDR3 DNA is TGTGCCAGCAGCGTAGCGGCAATAGCGGGAGGCCACAATGAGCAGTTCTTC.

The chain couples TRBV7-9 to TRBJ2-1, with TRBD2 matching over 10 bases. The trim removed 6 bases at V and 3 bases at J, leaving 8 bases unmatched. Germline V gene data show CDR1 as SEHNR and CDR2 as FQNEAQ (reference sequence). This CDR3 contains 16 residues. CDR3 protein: CASRPTRTSGYNEQFF. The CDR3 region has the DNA TGTGCCAGCAGACCCACTCGGACTAGCGGCTACAATGAGCAGTTCTTC.

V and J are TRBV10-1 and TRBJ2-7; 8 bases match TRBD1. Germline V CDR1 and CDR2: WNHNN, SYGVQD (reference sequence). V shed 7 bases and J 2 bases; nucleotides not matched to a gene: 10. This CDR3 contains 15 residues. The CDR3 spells CASIGQGILPYEQYF. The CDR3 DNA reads TGCGCCAGCATAGGACAGGGTATCCTCCCCTACGAGCAGTACTTC.

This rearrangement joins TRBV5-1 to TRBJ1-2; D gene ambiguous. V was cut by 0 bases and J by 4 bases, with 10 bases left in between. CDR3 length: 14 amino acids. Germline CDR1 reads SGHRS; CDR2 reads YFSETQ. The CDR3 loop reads CASSLGGNRYGYTF. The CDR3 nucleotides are TGCGCCAGCAGCTTGGGAGGGAATCGCTATGGCTACACCTTC.

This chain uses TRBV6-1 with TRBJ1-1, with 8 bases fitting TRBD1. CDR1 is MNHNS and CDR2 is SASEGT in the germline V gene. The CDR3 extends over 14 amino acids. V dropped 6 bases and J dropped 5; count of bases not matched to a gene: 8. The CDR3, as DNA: TGTGCCAGCAGGGTACAGGGGGGCATAACTGAAGCTTTCTTT. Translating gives CASRVQGGITEAFF.

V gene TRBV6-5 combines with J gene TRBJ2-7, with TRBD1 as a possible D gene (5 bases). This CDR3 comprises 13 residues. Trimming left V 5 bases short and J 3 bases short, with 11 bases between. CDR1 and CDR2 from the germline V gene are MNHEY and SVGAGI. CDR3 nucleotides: TGTGCCAGCAGTGAAGGGGATTACTACGAGCAGTACTTC. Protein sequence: CASSEGDYYEQYF.

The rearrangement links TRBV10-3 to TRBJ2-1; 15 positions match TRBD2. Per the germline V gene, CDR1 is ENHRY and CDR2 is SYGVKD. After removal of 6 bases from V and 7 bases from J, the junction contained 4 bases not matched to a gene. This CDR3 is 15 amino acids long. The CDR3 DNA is TGTGCCATCAGAGCCGGGACTAGCGGGGGGAATGAGCAGTTCTTC. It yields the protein CAIRAGTSGGNEQFF.

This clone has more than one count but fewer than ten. Here the CDR3 reads CASGLVRVTDTEAFF. The CDR3 DNA reads TGTGCTAGTGGTTTGGTCAGGGTGACGGACACTGAAGCTTTCTTT. The chain carries TRBV12-5 and TRBJ1-1, with a possible D match to TRBD1 (5 bases). Germline CDR1 reads LGHNT; CDR2 reads FRNRAP. Trimming left V 0 bases short and J 3 bases short, with 11 bases between. CDR3 length: 15 amino acids.

DNA of the CDR3: TGCGCCAGCAGCCCCGGGACAGGGGGGGAAAAACTGTTTTTT. This sequence encodes CASSPGTGGEKLFF. The V and J genes are TRBV4-3 and TRBJ1-4, with TRBD1 matching over 11 bases. The length of the CDR3 is 14 residues. Germline V gene sequence: CDR1 LGHNA, CDR2 YSLEER. The V segment lost 4 bases and the J segment 8 bases; nucleotides outside the gene matches: 3.

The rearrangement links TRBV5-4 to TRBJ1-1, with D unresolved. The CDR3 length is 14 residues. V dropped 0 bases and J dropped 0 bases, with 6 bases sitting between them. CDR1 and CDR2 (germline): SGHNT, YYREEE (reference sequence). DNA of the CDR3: TGTGCCAGCAGCTTGGGGGCGATGAACACTGAAGCTTTCTTT. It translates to CASSLGAMNTEAFF.

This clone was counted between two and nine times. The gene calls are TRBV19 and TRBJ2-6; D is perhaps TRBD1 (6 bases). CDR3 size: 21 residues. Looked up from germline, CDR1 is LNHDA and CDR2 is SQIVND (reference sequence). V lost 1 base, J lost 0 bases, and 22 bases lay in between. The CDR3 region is CASSIVGRGRIGGSGANVLTF. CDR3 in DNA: TGTGCCAGTAGTATAGTGGGCAGGGGAAGAATCGGAGGCTCTGGGGCCAACGTCCTGACTTTC.

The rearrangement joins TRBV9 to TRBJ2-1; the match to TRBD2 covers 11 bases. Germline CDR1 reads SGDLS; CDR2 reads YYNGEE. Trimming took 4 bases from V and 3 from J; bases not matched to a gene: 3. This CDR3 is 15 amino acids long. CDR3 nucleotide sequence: TGTGCCAGCAGCCCCACTAGCGGGAGCTACAATGAGCAGTTCTTC. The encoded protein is CASSPTSGSYNEQFF.

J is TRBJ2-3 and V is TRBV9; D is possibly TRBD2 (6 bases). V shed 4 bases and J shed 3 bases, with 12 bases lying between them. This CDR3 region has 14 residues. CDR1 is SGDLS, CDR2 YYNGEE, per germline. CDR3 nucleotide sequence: TGTGCCAGCAGCTCCCATGGGGGGACAGATACGCAGTATTTT. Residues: CASSSHGGTDTQYF.

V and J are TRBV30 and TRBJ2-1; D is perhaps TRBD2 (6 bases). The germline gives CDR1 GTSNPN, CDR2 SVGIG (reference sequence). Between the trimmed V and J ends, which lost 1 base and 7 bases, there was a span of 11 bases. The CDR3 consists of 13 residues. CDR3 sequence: CAWSGRGGNEQFF. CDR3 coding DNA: TGTGCCTGGAGTGGGCGGGGCGGGAATGAGCAGTTCTTC.

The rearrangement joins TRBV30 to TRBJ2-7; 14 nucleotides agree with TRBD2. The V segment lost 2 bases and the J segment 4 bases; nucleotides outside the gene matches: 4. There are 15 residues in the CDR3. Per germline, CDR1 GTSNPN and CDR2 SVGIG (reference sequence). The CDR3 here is CAWSKGLAGEYEQYF. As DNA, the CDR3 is TGTGCCTGGAGTAAGGGACTAGCGGGAGAATACGAGCAGTACTTC. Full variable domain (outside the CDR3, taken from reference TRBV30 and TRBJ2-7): SQTIHQWPATLVQPVGSPLSLECTVEGTSNPNLYWYRQAAGRGLQLLFYSVGIGQISSEVPQNLSASRPQDRQFILSSKKLLLSDSGFYLCAWSKGLAGEYEQYFGPGTRLTVT.

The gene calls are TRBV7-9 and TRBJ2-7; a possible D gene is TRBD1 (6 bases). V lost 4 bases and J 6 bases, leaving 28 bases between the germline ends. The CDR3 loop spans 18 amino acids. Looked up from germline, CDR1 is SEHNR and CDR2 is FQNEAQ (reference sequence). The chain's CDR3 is CASSSAWVAATGGSEQYF. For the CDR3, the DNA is TGTGCCAGCAGCTCCGCGTGGGTTGCGGCCACTGGGGGCTCCGAGCAGTACTTC.

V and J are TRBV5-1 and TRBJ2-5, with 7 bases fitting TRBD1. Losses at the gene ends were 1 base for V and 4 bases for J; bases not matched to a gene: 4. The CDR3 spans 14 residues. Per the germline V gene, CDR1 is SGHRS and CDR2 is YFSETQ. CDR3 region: CASSLTGVGETQYF. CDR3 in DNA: TGCGCCAGCAGCTTGACAGGGGTTGGAGAGACCCAGTACTTC.

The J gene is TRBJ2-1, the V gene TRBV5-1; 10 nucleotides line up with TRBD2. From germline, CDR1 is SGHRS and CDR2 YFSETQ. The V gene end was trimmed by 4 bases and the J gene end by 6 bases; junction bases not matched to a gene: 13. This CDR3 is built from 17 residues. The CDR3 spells CASSPNSGAGGFNEQFF. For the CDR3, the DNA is TGCGCCAGCAGCCCCAATTCTGGAGCGGGGGGGTTCAATGAGCAGTTCTTC.

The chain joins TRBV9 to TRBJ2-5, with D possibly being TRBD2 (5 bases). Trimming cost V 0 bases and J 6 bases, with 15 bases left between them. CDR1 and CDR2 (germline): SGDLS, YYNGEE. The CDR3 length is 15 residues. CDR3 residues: CASSVAGLAIQTQYF. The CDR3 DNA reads TGTGCCAGCAGCGTAGCTGGTCTAGCTATTCAGACCCAGTACTTC.

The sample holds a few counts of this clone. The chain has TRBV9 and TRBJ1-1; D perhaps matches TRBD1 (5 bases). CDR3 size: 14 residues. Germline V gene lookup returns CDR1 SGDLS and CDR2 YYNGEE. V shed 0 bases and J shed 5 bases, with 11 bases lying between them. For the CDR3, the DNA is TGTGCCAGCAGCGTAGGGGGGGGAGGAACTGAAGCTTTCTTT. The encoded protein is CASSVGGGGTEAFF. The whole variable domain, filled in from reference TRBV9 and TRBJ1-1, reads DSGVTQTPKHLITATGQRVTLRCSPRSGDLSVYWYQQSLDQGLQFLIQYYNGEERAKGNILERFSAQQFPDLHSELNLSSLELGDSALYFCASSVGGGGTEAFFGQGTRLTVV.

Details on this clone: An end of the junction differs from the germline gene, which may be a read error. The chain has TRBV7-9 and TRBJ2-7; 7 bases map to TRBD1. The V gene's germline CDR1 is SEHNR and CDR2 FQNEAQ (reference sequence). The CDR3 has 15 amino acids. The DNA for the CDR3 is TGTTCCAGCAGCTTAGGGCAGGGGGTGTCCTACGAGCAGTACTTC. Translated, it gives CSSSLGQGVSYEQYF.

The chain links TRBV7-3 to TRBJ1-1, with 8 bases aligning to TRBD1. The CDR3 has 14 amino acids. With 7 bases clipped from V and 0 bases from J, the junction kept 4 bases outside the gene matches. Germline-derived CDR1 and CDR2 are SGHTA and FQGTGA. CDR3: CASKPGGLNTEAFF. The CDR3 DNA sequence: TGTGCCAGCAAGCCAGGGGGCTTGAACACTGAAGCTTTCTTT. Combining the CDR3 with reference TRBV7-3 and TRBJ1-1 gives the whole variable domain GAGVSQTPSNKVTEKGKYVELRCDPISGHTALYWYRQSLGQGPEFLIYFQGTGAADDSGLPNDRFFAVRPEGSVSTLKIQRTERGDSAVYLCASKPGGLNTEAFFGQGTRLTVV.

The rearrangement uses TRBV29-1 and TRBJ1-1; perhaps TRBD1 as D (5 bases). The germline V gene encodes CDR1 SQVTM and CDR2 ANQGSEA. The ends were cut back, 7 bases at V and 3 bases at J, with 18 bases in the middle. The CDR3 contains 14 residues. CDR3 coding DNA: TGCAGCGGTGGACCAGGGCCACACTACACTGAAGCTTTCTTT. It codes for CSGGPGPHYTEAFF.

For the CDR3, the DNA is TGTGCCAGCAGTGTATTAGCAGGGGCCACTGAAGCTTTCTTT. Its protein product is CASSVLAGATEAFF. The chain is built from TRBV6-1 and TRBJ1-1; perhaps TRBD1 as D (6 bases). This CDR3 comprises 14 residues. The germline V gene encodes CDR1 MNHNS and CDR2 SASEGT. V was cut by 4 bases and J by 4 bases, with 13 bases left in between.

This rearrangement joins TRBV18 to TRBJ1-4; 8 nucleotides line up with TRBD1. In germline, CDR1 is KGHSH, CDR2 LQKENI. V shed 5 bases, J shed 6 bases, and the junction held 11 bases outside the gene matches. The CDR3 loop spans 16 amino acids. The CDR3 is CASSTNQGAIDEKLFF. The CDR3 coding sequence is TGTGCCAGCTCAACAAACCAGGGGGCGATTGATGAAAAACTGTTTTTT.

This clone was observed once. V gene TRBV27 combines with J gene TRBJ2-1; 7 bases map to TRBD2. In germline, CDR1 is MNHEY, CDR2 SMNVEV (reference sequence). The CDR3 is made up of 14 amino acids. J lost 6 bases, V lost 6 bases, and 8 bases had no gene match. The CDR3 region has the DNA TGTGCCAGCAGACTACGGGGGAGGGGCAATGAGCAGTTCTTC. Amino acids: CASRLRGRGNEQFF.